The rows below give T cell receptor beta chains drawn from one sample of a study of radiotherapy plus CTLA-4 blockade in lung cancer. The data were produced by immunoSEQ multiplex PCR, yet TCRdb's version contains in-frame clones alone and is incomplete. The top ten hold 20% to 25% of the sample, which has approximately 38,000 clones, 70% to 90% seen once. This specimen was peripheral blood, taken from a patient treated with radiotherapy plus ipilimumab. The receptors originated from a human donor with non-small cell lung cancer whose response to radiotherapy plus ipilimumab could not be evaluated. Each CDR3 is given with its conserved first and last residue. D genes are given only for firm matches. Part of the rows lack a size; the others show once, few, many or a class for expanded clones.

v_call,clone_size,d_call,j_call,cdr3_aa,cdr3_nt
TRBV6-6,NA,TRBD2,TRBJ2-3,CASKTSGPTDTQYF,TGTGCCAGCAAGACTAGCGGCCCGACAGATACGCAGTATTTT
TRBV6-5,NA,NA,TRBJ1-2,CASSYSTRGHSGGYTF,TGTGCCAGCAGTTACTCGACAAGGGGACATTCGGGTGGCTACACCTTC
TRBV5-1,NA,NA,TRBJ2-7,CASSRGQAGEQYF,TGCGCCAGCAGCAGGGGTCAAGCCGGCGAGCAGTACTTC
TRBV28,NA,NA,TRBJ1-4,CASSPAVHEKLFF,TGTGCCAGCAGTCCCGCGGTTCATGAAAAACTGTTTTTT
TRBV7-9,NA,NA,TRBJ2-5,CASTYYEGGPQETQYF,TGTGCCAGCACTTATTACGAGGGGGGGCCCCAAGAGACCCAGTACTTC
TRBV19,NA,TRBD1,TRBJ2-2,CASTSRDRANTGELFF,TGTGCCAGTACCTCTAGGGACAGGGCGAACACCGGGGAGCTGTTTTTT
TRBV28,NA,NA,TRBJ1-5,CASSLPQGLRGSQHF,TGTGCCAGCAGTTTACCTCAGGGGCTCAGAGGGTCCCAGCATTTT
TRBV11-2,NA,TRBD1,TRBJ1-3,CASSPQGAGNTIYF,TGTGCCAGCAGCCCACAGGGGGCTGGAAACACCATATATTTT
TRBV5-1,NA,NA,TRBJ1-2,CASSWTTAPVYGYTF,TGCGCCAGCAGCTGGACAACAGCTCCCGTCTATGGCTACACCTTC
TRBV7-9,NA,NA,TRBJ2-1,CASSRDPSRGYNEQFF,TGTGCCAGCAGCCGGGACCCTTCCCGGGGGTACAATGAGCAGTTCTTC
TRBV4-2,NA,NA,TRBJ1-5,CASSHQGGFQPQHF,TGTGCCAGCAGCCATCAAGGCGGATTCCAGCCCCAGCATTTT
TRBV5-6,NA,NA,TRBJ2-7,CASSLAHLSYEQYF,TGTGCCAGCAGCTTGGCCCACCTATCCTACGAGCAGTACTTC
TRBV6-1,NA,TRBD1,TRBJ1-4,CASSGMSTGPNEKLFF,TGTGCCAGCAGTGGGATGTCGACAGGGCCTAATGAAAAACTGTTTTTT
TRBV27,once,TRBD1,TRBJ2-7,CASSLTGQGAGPYEQYF,TGTGCCAGCAGTTTAACGGGACAGGGCGCGGGACCCTACGAGCAGTACTTC
TRBV6-5,NA,NA,TRBJ2-2,CASRKGGANTGELFF,TGTGCCAGCAGGAAAGGGGGGGCGAACACCGGGGAGCTGTTTTTT
TRBV27,NA,NA,TRBJ1-5,CASEADNQPQHF,TGTGCCAGTGAGGCCGACAATCAGCCCCAGCATTTT
TRBV15,NA,TRBD1,TRBJ2-2,CATSRNRDRGALFF,TGTGCCACCAGCAGAAACCGGGACAGGGGTGCGCTGTTTTTT
TRBV7-6,NA,TRBD1,TRBJ1-4,CASSLIADTGGKLFF,TGTGCCAGCAGCTTAATCGCGGATACAGGGGGAAAACTGTTTTTT
TRBV6-5,NA,TRBD2,TRBJ2-7,CASSPAGVFYEQYF,TGTGCCAGCAGTCCTGCGGGGGTTTTCTACGAGCAGTACTTC
TRBV9,NA,NA,TRBJ2-3,CASSVKGGTDTQYF,TGTGCCAGCAGCGTAAAGGGGGGCACAGATACGCAGTATTTT
TRBV7-8,once,NA,TRBJ2-2,CASSPGTGELFF,TGTGCCAGCAGCCCGGGGACAGGGGAGCTGTTTTTT
TRBV19,NA,TRBD2,TRBJ2-2,CASSPGGRVTGELFF,TGTGCCAGTAGTCCGGGGGGTCGGGTCACCGGGGAGCTGTTTTTT
TRBV5-8,NA,NA,TRBJ2-6,CASSLGLHGANVLTF,TGTGCCAGCAGCCTGGGACTCCATGGGGCCAACGTCCTGACTTTC
TRBV28,NA,TRBD1,TRBJ2-3,CASSPTRGRGDTQYF,TGTGCCAGCAGTCCGACCAGGGGGCGCGGAGATACGCAGTATTTT
TRBV19,few,TRBD1,TRBJ2-7,CASSIGTGAYEQYF,TGTGCCAGTAGTATAGGGACAGGGGCCTACGAGCAGTACTTC
TRBV5-1,once,TRBD2,TRBJ2-5,CASSFTASGRATETQYF,TGCGCCAGCAGCTTTACGGCTAGCGGGAGGGCCACAGAGACCCAGTACTTC
TRBV6-6,NA,TRBD1,TRBJ2-2,CASTRGQGTTGELFF,TGTGCCAGCACCCGGGGACAGGGGACCACCGGGGAGCTGTTTTTT
TRBV5-1,NA,TRBD2,TRBJ2-1,CASSRREADVHNEQFF,TGCGCCAGCAGCAGGCGGGAGGCCGACGTTCACAATGAGCAGTTCTTC
TRBV27,once,NA,TRBJ2-3,CASSLLPIADPGTQYF,TGTGCCAGCAGTTTATTGCCGATAGCAGACCCCGGGACGCAGTATTTT
TRBV7-9,few,NA,TRBJ1-6,CASSGWQANSPLHF,TGTGCCAGCAGCGGTTGGCAGGCTAATTCACCCCTCCACTTT
TRBV2,NA,TRBD2,TRBJ2-7,CASKLAGSQGNYEQYF,TGTGCCAGCAAACTAGCGGGGAGCCAAGGAAACTACGAGCAGTACTTC
TRBV10-3,NA,TRBD1,TRBJ2-5,CAIRGGQGETQYF,TGTGCCATCAGGGGGGGACAGGGAGAGACCCAGTACTTC
TRBV18,NA,TRBD2,TRBJ2-5,CASSLSAGARETQYF,TGTGCCAGCTCCCTCTCAGCGGGAGCTCGGGAGACCCAGTACTTC
TRBV6-6,few,NA,TRBJ1-4,CASSYLGGAKLFF,TGTGCCAGCAGTTACTTGGGCGGGGCTAAACTGTTTTTT
TRBV27,NA,NA,TRBJ2-7,CASSLSDSLTSYEQYF,TGTGCCAGCAGTTTATCCGACAGCCTGACCTCCTACGAGCAGTACTTC
TRBV19,NA,NA,TRBJ1-6,CASRTGGNSPLHF,TGTGCCAGTAGGACAGGTGGTAATTCACCCCTCCACTTT
TRBV19,NA,TRBD2,TRBJ2-1,CASSPGGGVNEQFF,TGTGCCAGTAGTCCCGGGGGGGGCGTCAATGAGCAGTTCTTC
TRBV6-5,NA,NA,TRBJ2-7,CASGQISYEQYF,TGTGCCAGCGGACAGATCTCCTACGAGCAGTACTTC
TRBV4-1,NA,NA,TRBJ1-5,CASSQVWEQKSGQPQHF,TGCGCCAGCAGCCAAGTATGGGAGCAAAAAAGCGGGCAGCCCCAGCATTTT
TRBV6-5,NA,NA,TRBJ2-7,CAHRWGQHHEQYF,TGTGCCCATCGTTGGGGGCAGCACCACGAGCAGTACTTC
TRBV4-1,NA,TRBD2,TRBJ2-3,CASSPSGGLGADTQYF,TGCGCCAGCAGCCCCTCTGGGGGACTAGGGGCAGATACGCAGTATTTT
TRBV19,NA,NA,TRBJ2-2,CASSIGPIGELFF,TGTGCCAGTAGTATTGGGCCTATCGGGGAGCTGTTTTTT
TRBV5-1,NA,TRBD2,TRBJ2-2,CASSPASGAGGELFF,TGCGCCAGCAGCCCGGCTAGCGGGGCCGGCGGGGAGCTGTTTTTT
TRBV6-1,NA,NA,TRBJ2-6,CASSDFWLLSGANVLTF,TGTGCCAGCAGTGATTTCTGGCTTCTCTCTGGGGCCAACGTCCTGACTTTC
TRBV28,few,NA,TRBJ1-2,CASRGGGHYGYTF,TGTGCCAGCAGGGGCGGAGGACACTATGGCTACACCTTC
TRBV29-1,NA,TRBD1,TRBJ2-7,CSVGQGSLSEQYF,TGCAGCGTTGGACAGGGTTCGCTCAGCGAGCAGTACTTC
TRBV7-2,NA,NA,TRBJ1-2,CASSRSWSDTNYGYTF,TGTGCCAGCAGCCGATCTTGGAGCGATACTAACTATGGCTACACCTTC
TRBV7-9,NA,NA,TRBJ2-5,CASSTGPGRIETQYF,TGTGCCAGCAGCACAGGACCCGGCAGGATAGAGACCCAGTACTTC
TRBV28,NA,TRBD1,TRBJ1-3,CASSPAKGALSGNTIYF,TGTGCCAGCAGTCCCGCTAAGGGGGCTCTCTCTGGAAACACCATATATTTT
TRBV5-1,NA,TRBD1,TRBJ2-1,CASSRDRAYNEQFF,TGCGCCAGCAGCCGGGACAGGGCATACAATGAGCAGTTCTTC
TRBV11-2,NA,NA,TRBJ2-7,CASSLGTSYEQYF,TGTGCCAGCAGCTTAGGAACCAGTTACGAGCAGTACTTC
TRBV5-1,NA,TRBD2,TRBJ2-3,CASSLLAGVSDTQYF,TGCGCCAGCAGCCTGCTAGCGGGAGTCTCAGATACGCAGTATTTT
TRBV6-5,NA,NA,TRBJ1-5,CASSYDRGNQPQHF,TGTGCCAGCAGTTACGACAGAGGCAATCAGCCCCAGCATTTT
TRBV10-2,NA,TRBD1,TRBJ2-4,CASSRGQSDIQYF,TGCGCCAGCAGTCGGGGACAGTCGGACATTCAGTACTTC
TRBV5-6,NA,TRBD1,TRBJ1-2,CASSSMSDRGYGYTF,TGTGCCAGCAGCTCTATGAGCGACAGGGGATATGGCTACACCTTC